The clone carrying this T cell receptor (beta chain) occurred a few times. The target antigen is unknown. The data belong to a study of identical twins. TCRdb ran MiXCR on the 5' RACE reads and lists one entry per CDR3 protein. The sample has hundreds of thousands of distinct CDR3 sequences, around a tenth seen once. The length of the CDR3 is 15 residues. Trimming pared 2 bases from V and 3 bases from J, leaving 10 bases between. CDR1 is SGHTA, CDR2 FQGNSA, per germline. General study results and limits: Researchers reported weaker excess twin sharing in beta out-of-frame sequences. Without tracking the same donors, conclusions rested on cross-sectional statistical analysis.

Sample: memory (CD45RO+) T cells sorted from blood. This rearrangement joins TRBV7-2 to TRBJ2-2; weak D call: TRBD1 (6 bases). The sequence was obtained from a woman aged 18-35 years in good health. The DNA for the CDR3 is TGTGCCAGCAGCTTAACAGGGACGGACACCGGGGAGCTGTTTTTT. Protein: CASSLTGTDTGELFF.